This is a list of T cell receptor beta chains from one sample in a study of cytomegalovirus exposure and HLA in healthy donors. The method was immunoSEQ multiplex PCR; TCRdb's version includes in-frame clones alone and lacks a portion of them. In the table there are 150,000 to 180,000 clones, approximately 74% of which are singletons. The sample was PBMCs. The receptors were gathered from a man between 18 and 35 years old in good health and CMV-seronegative. The CDR3 runs from the conserved cysteine through the conserved F or W. The D gene is left open where the match is weak. Expanded clones are given a class, and other clones once, few, many or no size at all.

j_call | clone_size | v_call | d_call | cdr3_aa | cdr3_nt
TRBJ2-7 | . | TRBV6-5 | . | CASSYSEAAYEQYF | TGTGCCAGCAGTTACTCGGAGGCAGCCTACGAGCAGTACTTC
TRBJ1-5 | . | TRBV25-1 | TRBD1 | CASSEFAGQDSNQPQHF | TGTGCCAGCAGTGAATTCGCCGGACAGGATAGCAATCAGCCCCAGCATTTT
TRBJ2-5 | . | TRBV10-3 | . | CAISESLRDLETQYF | TGTGCCATCAGTGAGTCGTTGCGGGACCTAGAGACCCAGTACTTC
TRBJ1-4 | . | TRBV25-1 | . | CASGRSNEKLFF | TGTGCCAGCGGGAGGTCTAATGAAAAACTGTTTTTT
TRBJ1-3 | once | TRBV5-1 | . | CASPSWTAQSSGNTIYF | TGCGCCAGCCCTTCGTGGACAGCACAGAGCTCTGGAAACACCATATATTTT
TRBJ1-2 | . | TRBV6-5 | . | CASSYVRSGPNYGYTF | TGTGCCAGCAGTTACGTACGATCAGGGCCTAACTATGGCTACACCTTC
TRBJ2-5 | . | TRBV5-4 | TRBD1 | CASSLGTGRAQETQYF | TGTGCCAGCAGCTTAGGGACAGGGAGGGCACAAGAGACCCAGTACTTC
TRBJ1-1 | . | TRBV6-5 | . | CASSPLLNTEAFF | TGTGCCAGCAGTCCACTCCTGAACACTGAAGCTTTCTTT
TRBJ2-7 | . | TRBV2 | . | CASFGHATYEQYF | TGTGCCAGCTTCGGACACGCCACCTACGAGCAGTACTTC
TRBJ1-4 | . | TRBV5-1 | . | CASSRGQGGEKLFF | TGCGCCAGCAGCCGTGGGCAGGGAGGTGAAAAACTGTTTTTT
TRBJ2-7 | . | TRBV20-1 | . | CSASSHEQYF | TGCAGTGCTAGTAGCCACGAGCAGTACTTC
TRBJ2-5 | few | TRBV5-4 | TRBD1 | CASSLGDRGQTQYF | TGTGCCAGCAGCTTGGGGGACAGGGGTCAGACCCAGTACTTC
TRBJ2-1 | . | TRBV7-3 | TRBD1 | CASSFDRAREQFF | TGTGCCAGCAGTTTTGACAGGGCCAGGGAGCAGTTCTTC
TRBJ1-2 | few | TRBV29-1 | . | CSANSGDYGYTF | TGCAGCGCTAATTCAGGGGACTATGGCTACACCTTC
TRBJ1-2 | . | TRBV4-3 | TRBD1 | CASSQGQGVSGYTF | TGCGCCAGCAGCCAAGGGCAGGGGGTGAGTGGCTACACCTTC
TRBJ1-3 | . | TRBV7-2 | TRBD1 | CASSSWGQATGNTIYF | TGTGCCAGCAGCTCCTGGGGACAGGCCACTGGAAACACCATATATTTT
TRBJ2-5 | . | TRBV2 | . | CASSEAGTLRETQYF | TGTGCCAGCAGTGAAGCAGGGACTTTGAGAGAGACCCAGTACTTC
TRBJ2-3 | . | TRBV6-1 | . | CASSESRLLTQYF | TGTGCCAGCAGCGAGAGCCGACTCCTTACGCAGTATTTT
TRBJ2-7 | . | TRBV4-2 | TRBD1 | CASSQSTGLDEQYF | TGTGCCAGCAGCCAGTCGACAGGGCTTGACGAGCAATACTTC
TRBJ2-1 | . | TRBV7-8 | TRBD2 | CASNIHRVGTRLNEQFF | TGTGCCAGCAACATCCATCGTGTCGGGACTAGACTTAATGAGCAGTTCTTC
TRBJ2-5 | . | TRBV4-3 | . | CASSQYEGIGETQYF | TGCGCCAGCAGCCAATATGAGGGTATCGGGGAGACCCAGTACTTC
TRBJ2-1 | . | TRBV6-9 | . | CASRMGAEMTYNEQFF | TGTGCCAGCCGAATGGGGGCGGAGATGACCTACAATGAGCAGTTCTTC
TRBJ1-3 | . | TRBV6-6 | . | CATPNLGRGGNTIYF | TGTGCCACCCCTAATCTCGGACGGGGTGGAAACACCATATATTTT
TRBJ2-3 | few | TRBV10-3 | . | CAISESWPAADTQYF | TGTGCCATCAGTGAGTCATGGCCGGCGGCAGATACGCAGTATTTT
TRBJ2-7 | . | TRBV27 | . | CASSLNRQTAYEQYF | TGTGCCAGCAGTTTGAATCGGCAGACTGCCTACGAGCAGTACTTC
TRBJ2-1 | . | TRBV10-1 | . | CASSEFAAARNEQFF | TGCGCCAGCAGTGAGTTCGCGGCAGCTAGGAATGAGCAGTTCTTC
TRBJ1-5 | . | TRBV6-1 | . | CASSEGAGGHSNQPQHF | TGTGCCAGCAGTGAAGGCGCAGGTGGCCATAGCAATCAGCCCCAGCATTTT
TRBJ2-1 | . | TRBV7-9 | . | CASSTTDSIGDEQFF | TGTGCCAGCAGCACAACAGACTCAATAGGGGATGAGCAGTTCTTC
TRBJ1-2 | . | TRBV7-2 | TRBD1 | CASSSGQGQYYGYTF | TGTGCCAGCAGCTCCGGACAGGGGCAATACTATGGCTACACCTTC
TRBJ2-5 | . | TRBV13 | TRBD1 | CASSLAGGKTQYF | TGTGCCAGCAGCTTGGCAGGGGGAAAGACCCAGTACTTC
TRBJ1-5 | once | TRBV5-6 | . | CASSPRPDQPQHF | TGTGCCAGCAGCCCCCGTCCTGATCAGCCCCAGCATTTT
TRBJ1-2 | . | TRBV5-4 | . | CASSATGTLAPLDTF | TGTGCCAGCAGCGCAACTGGGACTTTAGCCCCTCTGGACACCTTC
TRBJ1-4 | . | TRBV5-4 | . | CASSFEGATNEKLFF | TGTGCCAGCAGCTTTGAAGGGGCAACTAATGAAAAACTGTTTTTT
TRBJ1-6 | . | TRBV5-5 | . | CASSYFGGKRNSPLHF | TGTGCCAGCAGTTATTTCGGGGGGAAAAGGAATTCACCCCTCCACTTT
TRBJ1-2 | . | TRBV7-2 | TRBD1 | CASSLTGGAWNYGYTF | TGTGCCAGCAGCTTAACAGGGGGCGCCTGGAACTATGGCTACACCTTC
TRBJ2-1 | . | TRBV11-2 | . | CASSVAGTGTLYNEQFF | TGTGCCAGCAGCGTAGCCGGAACCGGGACTCTCTACAATGAGCAGTTCTTC